This entry is about one T cell receptor beta chain. In its sample, this clonotype was seen a few times. The specificity of this receptor is unknown. Within one base of it there is no much larger clone, and no base qualities were kept. These data originate in a study of T-cell memory formation after mild COVID-19 (dated by TCRdb to about 2021). Study-wide context: TCR sequence clusters from the two donors were largely donor specific. The cohort comprised two young, previously healthy adult volunteers, one female and one male. In two donors, T-cell clones that expanded and contracted after mild COVID-19 were followed by sequencing TCRalpha and TCRbeta repertoires longitudinally.

The paper as a whole reports these results and caveats: Some responding clones were detected in pre-infection memory, which suggested that pre-existing cross-reactive memory T cells had joined the SARS-CoV-2 response. The second-wave clones that peaked on day 37 were not confirmed to be SARS-CoV-2 specific. The study included only a couple of mild cases, and larger cohorts that include severe cases with pre-infection samples were judged to be necessary. Contracting CD4+ clones were located mainly in the CM and EM memory subsets, whereas CD8+ clones were found to be enriched in EMRA. Clones contracting from day 15 to 85 had balanced CD4/CD8 phenotypes, while a second wave expanding from day 15 to 37 was biased towards CD4+.

A distance of 6 bases separates the germline ends of V and J, which lose 3 bases and 4 bases respectively. The CDR3 contains 12 residues, cysteine and phenylalanine counted. The kept DNA is CDR3 alone, 36 bases in frame from the first base. Reading the germline V gene gives CDR1 WSHSY and CDR2 SAAADI. PBMCs were isolated by Ficoll-Paque density gradient centrifugation. The sequencing machine was an Illumina NovaSeq 6000. Using 5'RACE with constant-segment primers, TCRalpha and TCRbeta cDNA libraries were constructed, with sample barcodes and unique molecular identifiers added in the process. Trizol reagent was used to extract RNA from every sample. The libraries were amplified in two PCR steps, and the second step added a second sample barcode and Illumina TruSeq adapters. Sequencing of libraries was performed on an Illumina NovaSeq with 2 x 150 bp paired-end reads. From the authors' description of their analysis: With migec v1.2.7, reads were demultiplexed and then collapsed into UMI-guided consensus sequences. Using mixcr v2.1.11, the UMI consensuses were aligned to TRA and TRB V and J templates and assembled into clonotypes. Clonotypes were classified as expanded or contracted when called significant by both edgeR and NoisET, with noise models trained on biological replicates. edgeR calls used a false discovery rate-adjusted p below 0.01 and a log2 fold-change threshold of 1. PCA with hierarchical clustering of max-normalized trajectories of the 1000 most abundant clonotypes was used as exploratory dynamics analysis. Separately sequenced CD4+ and CD8+ repertoires were used to assign a CD4 or CD8 phenotype to each responding clone. TCRdb reprocessing: public reads trimmed at Q25 with fastp, clones called with MiXCR, in-frame beta chains kept. Rows are combined by CDR3 protein, so each entry shows the most common genes and DNA. The authors' filters were not applied to this entry. Here the sample has nearly 250,000 distinct CDR3 sequences; 15% occur a single time. Together, the top ten hold 2.1% of the sample.

The receptor was derived from an adult woman who had mild COVID-19 (a few samples of this study predate the infection). The sample titles of this study are shuffled in the database, so cell type and time point are left out; the donor was told from shared clones. The sample taken for sequencing was PBMCs or a T cell subset sorted from them (not recorded which). The chain couples TRBV10-2 to TRBJ1-1; confidence is insufficient to name the D gene. The DNA sequence reads TGCGCCAGCAGTGATCCGATCACTGAAGCTTTCTTT. The translation is CASSDPITEAFF.